Listed here are 4 T cell receptor beta chains from one sample, sequenced in a study of CD8 T cells in ankylosing spondylitis. TCRdb reanalysed the 5' RACE reads using MiXCR and keeps one entry per CDR3 protein. The sample has 300,000 to 350,000 distinct CDR3 sequences; around 21% are singletons. The sequencing input was blood, either unsorted or a sorted T cell fraction (not recorded which). These receptors were collected from a female donor with ankylosing spondylitis or in good health (not recorded which).

This clonotype was recorded at least ten times. V gene TRBV14 combines with J gene TRBJ2-7; the match to TRBD2 covers 10 bases. Germline assignment: CDR1 SGHDN and CDR2 FVKESK. The CDR3 runs 19 residues. J gave up 2 bases and V 4 bases, and 17 bases lay outside the gene matches. CDR3 amino acids: CASSPLGLAGVLGTYEQYF. The CDR3 region has the DNA TGTGCCAGCAGCCCCCTGGGTCTAGCGGGAGTTTTGGGCACCTACGAGCAGTACTTC.

This clonotype was found a few times. The rearrangement uses TRBV21-1 and TRBJ2-7; the table's D call, TRBD1, was not checked against the DNA. TRBV21-1 is noted as a pseudogene. The length of the CDR3 is 17 residues. CDR3 region: CASSRPPYTPVFYEQYF. The CDR3 DNA sequence: TGTGCCAGCAGCAGACCCCCGTACACACCTGTCTTCTACGAGCAGTACTTC.

This rearrangement joins TRBV12-3 or TRBV12-4 to TRBJ1-2; no clear D. This CDR3 is 15 amino acids long. V was pared by 1 base and J by 5 bases, with 14 bases between. The CDR3 protein is CASSLGPSSSYGYTF. The CDR3 DNA follows: TGTGCCAGCAGTTTAGGCCCCTCGTCTTCATATGGCTACACCTTC.

This clonotype was picked up a small number of times. The chain recombines TRBV12-3 or TRBV12-4 with TRBJ2-1; D might be TRBD2 (6 bases). This CDR3 comprises 15 residues. Trimming removed 5 bases at V and 5 bases at J, with 16 bases between. The CDR3 DNA reads TGTGCCAGCAGTCGAGAGCGGGCGTCGAACAATGAGCAGTTCTTC. Translated, it gives CASSRERASNNEQFF.